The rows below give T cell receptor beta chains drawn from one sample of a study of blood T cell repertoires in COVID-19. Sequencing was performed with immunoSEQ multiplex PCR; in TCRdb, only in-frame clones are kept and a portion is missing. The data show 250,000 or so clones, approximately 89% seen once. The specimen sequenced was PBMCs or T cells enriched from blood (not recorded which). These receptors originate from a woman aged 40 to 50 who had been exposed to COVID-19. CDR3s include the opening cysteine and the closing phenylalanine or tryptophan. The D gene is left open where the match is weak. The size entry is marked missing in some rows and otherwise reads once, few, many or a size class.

CDR3 protein: CASSHGAPAKNIQYF
CDR3 DNA: TGTGCCAGCAGCCATGGGGCCCCGGCCAAAAACATTCAGTACTTC
D gene: .
V gene: TRBV3-1/TRBV3-2
clone size: few
J gene: TRBJ2-4

CDR3 protein: CAASGTSAKETQYF
CDR3 DNA: TGTGCCGCCTCCGGGACTAGCGCTAAAGAGACCCAGTACTTC
D gene: TRBD2
V gene: TRBV28
clone size: .
J gene: TRBJ2-5

CDR3 protein: CASSTTGGETQYF
CDR3 DNA: TGTGCCAGCAGTACGACAGGGGGAGAGACCCAGTACTTC
D gene: TRBD1
V gene: TRBV28
clone size: .
J gene: TRBJ2-5

CDR3 protein: CASSHPRRVPEAFF
CDR3 DNA: TGTGCCAGCAGCCACCCACGGCGGGTCCCTGAAGCTTTCTTT
D gene: .
V gene: TRBV4-2
clone size: .
J gene: TRBJ1-1

CDR3 protein: CASSSRRDRANAYTF
CDR3 DNA: TGTGCCAGCAGCTCCCGGCGGGACAGGGCGAATGCCTACACCTTC
D gene: TRBD1
V gene: TRBV7-8
clone size: once
J gene: TRBJ1-2

CDR3 protein: CASSTDRQETQYF
CDR3 DNA: TGTGCCAGCAGCACGGACAGACAAGAGACCCAGTACTTC
D gene: .
V gene: TRBV28
clone size: .
J gene: TRBJ2-5

CDR3 protein: CASSLGTALMGAFF
CDR3 DNA: TGTGCCAGCAGCTTGGGGACAGCCCTTATGGGGGCTTTCTTT
D gene: .
V gene: TRBV5-4
clone size: .
J gene: TRBJ1-1

CDR3 protein: CASSQLDSRAFF
CDR3 DNA: TGTGCCAGCAGCCAACTGGACAGCCGAGCTTTCTTT
D gene: .
V gene: TRBV5-8
clone size: few
J gene: TRBJ1-1

CDR3 protein: CASGPLGQIVNSPLHF
CDR3 DNA: TGTGCCAGCGGGCCCCTGGGACAAATAGTTAATTCACCCCTCCACTTT
D gene: .
V gene: TRBV27
clone size: .
J gene: TRBJ1-6

CDR3 protein: CASSESTANYGYTF
CDR3 DNA: TGTGCCAGCAGTGAATCCACAGCTAACTATGGCTACACCTTC
D gene: .
V gene: TRBV6-1
clone size: few
J gene: TRBJ1-2

CDR3 protein: CASRPGQVNSPLHF
CDR3 DNA: TGCGCCAGCAGACCGGGACAGGTTAATTCACCCCTCCACTTT
D gene: TRBD1
V gene: TRBV5-1
clone size: .
J gene: TRBJ1-6

CDR3 protein: CASSLSGGGQGVYGYTF
CDR3 DNA: TGTGCCAGCAGTTTATCTGGGGGTGGGCAGGGGGTCTATGGCTACACCTTC
D gene: TRBD1
V gene: TRBV27
clone size: .
J gene: TRBJ1-2

CDR3 protein: CASSLVWEYQETQYF
CDR3 DNA: TGTGCCAGCAGCTTAGTTTGGGAGTACCAAGAGACCCAGTACTTC
D gene: .
V gene: TRBV11-3
clone size: .
J gene: TRBJ2-5

CDR3 protein: CASSYSSSFGAFF
CDR3 DNA: TGTGCCAGCAGTTACTCGTCTAGCTTTGGGGCTTTCTTT
D gene: .
V gene: TRBV6-5
clone size: .
J gene: TRBJ1-1

CDR3 protein: CASSLTGGHSPLHF
CDR3 DNA: TGCGCCAGCAGTTTAACAGGCGGTCATTCACCCCTCCACTTT
D gene: .
V gene: TRBV10-2
clone size: .
J gene: TRBJ1-6

CDR3 protein: CASSPLNRGSNEKLFF
CDR3 DNA: TGCGCCAGCAGCCCCCTAAACAGGGGGAGTAATGAAAAACTGTTTTTT
D gene: TRBD1
V gene: TRBV4-1
clone size: .
J gene: TRBJ1-4

CDR3 protein: CASSPTGRGYTF
CDR3 DNA: TGTGCCAGCAGTCCTACAGGGAGAGGCTACACCTTC
D gene: .
V gene: TRBV27
clone size: .
J gene: TRBJ1-2

CDR3 protein: CASSVTGGNSPLHF
CDR3 DNA: TGTGCCAGCAGCGTAACAGGGGGGAATTCACCCCTCCACTTT
D gene: TRBD1
V gene: TRBV9
clone size: .
J gene: TRBJ1-6

CDR3 protein: CASSSPTGLDEKLFF
CDR3 DNA: TGTGCCAGCAGCTCCCCGACAGGGTTAGATGAAAAACTGTTTTTT
D gene: TRBD1
V gene: TRBV7-9
clone size: .
J gene: TRBJ1-4

CDR3 protein: CASSPTGTLTNQPQHF
CDR3 DNA: TGTGCCAGCAGTCCAACAGGGACACTCACTAATCAGCCCCAGCATTTT
D gene: .
V gene: TRBV6-6
clone size: .
J gene: TRBJ1-5

CDR3 protein: CASSPSAGETQYF
CDR3 DNA: TGTGCCAGCAGCCCATCGGCGGGAGAGACCCAGTACTTC
D gene: .
V gene: TRBV7-3
clone size: once
J gene: TRBJ2-5

CDR3 protein: CASSLDRERSEQYF
CDR3 DNA: TGTGCCAGCAGCTTGGACAGGGAGAGGAGCGAGCAGTACTTC
D gene: TRBD1
V gene: TRBV7-2
clone size: .
J gene: TRBJ2-7

CDR3 protein: CASMQRTGNTGELFF
CDR3 DNA: TGTGCCAGCATGCAAAGGACAGGGAACACCGGGGAGCTGTTTTTT
D gene: TRBD1
V gene: TRBV2
clone size: .
J gene: TRBJ2-2

CDR3 protein: CSVLMGDTYNEQFF
CDR3 DNA: TGCAGCGTCTTGATGGGGGACACGTACAATGAGCAGTTCTTC
D gene: .
V gene: TRBV29-1
clone size: once
J gene: TRBJ2-1

CDR3 protein: CSVGSGSFHEQYF
CDR3 DNA: TGCAGCGTTGGCAGTGGCTCGTTTCACGAGCAGTACTTC
D gene: .
V gene: TRBV29-1
clone size: .
J gene: TRBJ2-7

CDR3 protein: CASSDDRFRNSPLHF
CDR3 DNA: TGTGCCAGCAGTGATGACAGGTTCAGGAATTCACCCCTCCACTTT
D gene: .
V gene: TRBV6-1
clone size: few
J gene: TRBJ1-6

CDR3 protein: CASSLKIGQGYEQYF
CDR3 DNA: TGTGCCAGCAGCTTAAAAATAGGGCAGGGCTACGAGCAGTACTTC
D gene: .
V gene: TRBV11-2
clone size: .
J gene: TRBJ2-7

CDR3 protein: CASSRSYEQYF
CDR3 DNA: TGTGCCAGCAGTCGTTCCTACGAGCAGTACTTC
D gene: .
V gene: TRBV5-8
clone size: .
J gene: TRBJ2-7

CDR3 protein: CASSKQLWDTEAFF
CDR3 DNA: TGTGCCAGCAGCAAACAGCTCTGGGACACTGAAGCTTTCTTT
D gene: .
V gene: TRBV28
clone size: .
J gene: TRBJ1-1

CDR3 protein: CASSLNKLLGELFF
CDR3 DNA: TGTGCCAGCAGCCTAAATAAATTGTTAGGGGAGCTGTTTTTT
D gene: .
V gene: TRBV11-3
clone size: .
J gene: TRBJ2-2

CDR3 protein: CASSQDIRGYNQPQHF
CDR3 DNA: TGTGCCAGCAGCCAAGATATCAGGGGGTACAATCAGCCCCAGCATTTT
D gene: TRBD1
V gene: TRBV4-2
clone size: .
J gene: TRBJ1-5

CDR3 protein: CASSQVKGTLPGGDSPLHF
CDR3 DNA: TGCGCCAGCAGCCAAGTTAAAGGGACACTCCCCGGTGGTGATTCACCCCTCCACTTT
D gene: .
V gene: TRBV4-1
clone size: .
J gene: TRBJ1-6

CDR3 protein: CASSTGGRLTNEKLFF
CDR3 DNA: TGCGCCAGCAGCACTGGTGGGAGATTGACTAATGAAAAACTGTTTTTT
D gene: .
V gene: TRBV5-1
clone size: .
J gene: TRBJ1-4

CDR3 protein: CASIGELRMITYGYTF
CDR3 DNA: TGTGCCAGCATAGGGGAACTCCGAATGATTACTTATGGCTACACCTTC
D gene: .
V gene: TRBV7-9
clone size: once
J gene: TRBJ1-2

CDR3 protein: CASSYRQGAGELFF
CDR3 DNA: TGTGCCAGCAGCTATAGACAGGGGGCCGGGGAGCTGTTTTTT
D gene: TRBD1
V gene: TRBV7-6
clone size: .
J gene: TRBJ2-2

CDR3 protein: CASSSTGQGLFEQYF
CDR3 DNA: TGTGCCAGCAGCTCGACAGGGCAGGGTTTGTTCGAGCAGTACTTC
D gene: TRBD1
V gene: TRBV5-6
clone size: .
J gene: TRBJ2-7

CDR3 protein: CASGPLAGNTEAFF
CDR3 DNA: TGTGCCAGCGGCCCGCTAGCGGGAAACACTGAAGCTTTCTTT
D gene: .
V gene: TRBV6-4
clone size: .
J gene: TRBJ1-1

CDR3 protein: CARRSGWEETQYF
CDR3 DNA: TGTGCCAGGCGATCAGGGTGGGAAGAGACCCAGTACTTC
D gene: .
V gene: TRBV2
clone size: .
J gene: TRBJ2-5

CDR3 protein: CASRQERNTGELFF
CDR3 DNA: TGTGCCAGCAGACAGGAAAGGAACACCGGGGAGCTGTTTTTT
D gene: .
V gene: TRBV3-1/TRBV3-2
clone size: .
J gene: TRBJ2-2

CDR3 protein: CASSPTHGGNYGYTF
CDR3 DNA: TGCGCCAGCAGCCCCACCCACGGAGGCAACTATGGCTACACCTTC
D gene: .
V gene: TRBV4-1
clone size: .
J gene: TRBJ1-2